The rows below give T cell receptor beta chains drawn from one sample of a study of control samples from healthy donors and cancer patients. Method: immunoSEQ multiplex PCR; TCRdb's copy keeps in-frame clones and lacks some. The sample has some 130,000 clones, 85% to 95% seen once. Material for sequencing was PBMCs. Receptor source: a man aged 45-65 years with head and neck cancer. The CDR3 runs from the conserved cysteine through the conserved F or W.

>14|TRBJ1-2|TRBV27
CASSLLRGASGYTF
>15|TRBJ1-5|TRBV28
CASSPLDRSNQPQHF
>14|TRBJ2-5|TRBV5-1
CASRPAGGLETQYF
>12|TRBJ2-7|TRBV5-1
CASAAGPYEQYF
>13|TRBJ2-7|TRBV10-3
CAISDPGRYEQYF
>13|TRBJ1-3|TRBV19
CASSNPPGNTIYF
>13|TRBJ2-1|TRBV10-3
CAISSGGAREQFF
>13|TRBJ1-5|TRBV12-3/TRBV12-4
CASSLFPNQPQHF
>14|TRBJ2-7|TRBV7-2
CASSLVQGVYEQYF
>13|TRBJ2-7|TRBV29-1
CSVEGQGLYEQYF
>12|TRBJ2-1|TRBV9
CASSDGYNEQFF
>13|TRBJ2-2|TRBV9
CASSLQGAVELFF
>15|TRBJ2-3|TRBV7-2
CASSLSTYLRDTQYF
>16|TRBJ2-5|TRBV24-1
CATSDEAGDGQETQYF
>16|TRBJ2-3|TRBV19
CASSSRSLGGTDTQYF
>10|TRBJ1-2|TRBV20-1
CSAGSYGYTF
>18|TRBJ1-1|TRBV24-1
CATSDHLKRTGIGTEAFF
>15|TRBJ1-5|TRBV19
CASSIPAHRNQPQHF
>15|TRBJ1-3|TRBV19
CASTQGGLRGNTIYF
>15|TRBJ2-1|TRBV4-1
CASSPLGQGGNEQFF
>14|TRBJ1-1|TRBV5-1
CASSPWTGNTEAFF
>17|TRBJ2-7|TRBV5-5
CASSLAQLNRDDYEQYF
>14|TRBJ2-5|TRBV10-3
CAISATGTGETQYF
>15|TRBJ2-5|TRBV9
CASSALLGYQETQYF
>13|TRBJ1-1|TRBV11-2
CASSPDPNTEAFF
>16|TRBJ1-2|TRBV18
CASSPISSGEENGYTF
>17|TRBJ2-1|TRBV6-2/TRBV6-3
CASSYSGLAGVYNEQFF
>13|TRBJ2-7|TRBV2
CASRLAGSYEQYF
>14|TRBJ2-7|TRBV28
CASSSPGLIYEQYF
>14|TRBJ1-1|TRBV7-2
CASSFGRGNTEAFF
>16|TRBJ2-1|TRBV7-6
CASSLGGTGVGNEQFF
>16|TRBJ1-5|TRBV15
CATSFRIGDINQPQHF
>14|TRBJ2-5|TRBV7-9
CASSPGTGWETQYF
>16|TRBJ1-5|TRBV7-9
CASSPDGSGHNQPQHF
>15|TRBJ2-3|TRBV7-6
CASSLGGWAGDTQYF
>15|TRBJ2-3|TRBV15
CATSRDRGGADTQYF
>15|TRBJ2-2|TRBV7-3
CASSLGGVGTGELFF
>15|TRBJ2-1|TRBV7-3
CASSKEDGPYNEQFF
>12|TRBJ2-7|TRBV30
CAWSVVGYEQYF
>12|TRBJ1-3|TRBV7-2
CASSRTGNTIYF
>15|TRBJ2-7|TRBV21-1
CASSARTGLSYEQYF
>18|TRBJ2-3|TRBV9
CASSVGVLASGATDTQYF
>17|TRBJ2-7|TRBV21-1
CASSKVDPGGCHDEQYF
>14|TRBJ2-3|TRBV7-3
CASSFGVNADTQYF
>15|TRBJ2-7|TRBV6-5
CASSSEGGGGLEQYF
>17|TRBJ1-1|TRBV19
CASSIDWTATENTEAFF
>14|TRBJ1-2|TRBV6-5
CASRRQGFIYGYTF
>12|TRBJ1-2|TRBV28
CASSFSLGGYTF
>18|TRBJ2-5|TRBV14
CASSTFSLPDLYQETQYF
>15|TRBJ1-3|TRBV6-5
CASSRDGSSGNTIYF
>18|TRBJ1-4|TRBV3-1/TRBV3-2
CASSQDVRTGVSHEKLFF
>15|TRBJ2-1|TRBV27
CASSLVGASKIQQFF
>16|TRBJ2-2|TRBV11-1
CASSTTGVVDTGELFF
>11|TRBJ1-1|TRBV2
CASSGQGKAFF
>15|TRBJ2-7|TRBV25-1
CASSEGGGRHHEQYF